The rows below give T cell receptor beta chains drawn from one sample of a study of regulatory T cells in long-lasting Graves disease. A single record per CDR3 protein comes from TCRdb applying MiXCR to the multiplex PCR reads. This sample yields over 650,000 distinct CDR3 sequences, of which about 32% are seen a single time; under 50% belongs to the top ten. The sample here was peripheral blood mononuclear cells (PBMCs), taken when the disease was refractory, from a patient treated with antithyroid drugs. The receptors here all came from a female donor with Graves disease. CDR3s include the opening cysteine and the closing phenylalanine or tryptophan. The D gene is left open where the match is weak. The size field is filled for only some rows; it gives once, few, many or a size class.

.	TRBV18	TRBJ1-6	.	TGTGCCAGCTCACAGGGGGTTAATTCACCCCTCCACTTT	CASSQGVNSPLHF
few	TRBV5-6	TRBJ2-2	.	TGTGCCAGCAGCTTGGGTATAGGAGGCTCGAACACCGGGGAGCTGTTTTTT	CASSLGIGGSNTGELFF
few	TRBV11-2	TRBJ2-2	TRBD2	TGTGCCAGCAGCCGACTAGCGTCGGCCGGGGAGCTGTTTTTT	CASSRLASAGELFF
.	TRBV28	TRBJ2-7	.	TGTGCCAGCAGTTTGACGATCTCCTACGAGCAGTACTTC	CASSLTISYEQYF
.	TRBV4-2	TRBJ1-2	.	TGTGCCAGCAGCCAAGAGGTAGGGGATAATGGCTACACCTTC	CASSQEVGDNGYTF
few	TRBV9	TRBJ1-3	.	TGTGCCAGCAGCGGACCGGACAGACTTCAAGGAAACACCATATATTTT	CASSGPDRLQGNTIYF
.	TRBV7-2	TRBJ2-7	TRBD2	TGTGCCAGCAGCCGAACTAGCGGGAGTTATTACGAGCAGTACTTC	CASSRTSGSYYEQYF
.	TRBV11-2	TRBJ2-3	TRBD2	TGTGCCAGCAGCCCCCCTCAGCGGGGAAGCACAGATACGCAGTATTTT	CASSPPQRGSTDTQYF
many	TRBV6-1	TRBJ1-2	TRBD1	TGTGCCAGCATAATACCGGGACAGGGGACCTATGGCTACACCTTC	CASIIPGQGTYGYTF
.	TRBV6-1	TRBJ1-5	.	TGTGCCAGCAGTAGTCGGACGGCAGCCTATAGCAATCAGCCCCAGCATTTT	CASSSRTAAYSNQPQHF
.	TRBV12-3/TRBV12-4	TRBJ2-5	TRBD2	TGTGCCAGCAGTTTACGACTTAGCGGGAGAGAGACCCAGTACTTC	CASSLRLSGRETQYF
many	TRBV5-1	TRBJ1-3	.	TGCGCCAGCAGCTTGGGACCGAACTCTGGAAACACCATATATTTT	CASSLGPNSGNTIYF
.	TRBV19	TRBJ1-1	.	TGTGCCAGTAGTATAGGGGGCAACCGGAACACTGAAGCTTTCTTT	CASSIGGNRNTEAFF
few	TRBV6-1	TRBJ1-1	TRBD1	TGTGCCAGCAGGAAGACAGGGATGAGTAGGGGAGCTTTCTTT	CASRKTGMSRGAFF
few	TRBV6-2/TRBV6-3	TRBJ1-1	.	TGTGCCAGCAGTTACTCGAGCGTCAGCCGGGGCACTGAAGCTTTCTTT	CASSYSSVSRGTEAFF
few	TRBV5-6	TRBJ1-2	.	TGTGCCAGCAGACGTGGACAGCTTTATGGCTACACCTTC	CASRRGQLYGYTF
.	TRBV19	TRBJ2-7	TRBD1	TGTGCCAGTAGTATAGGGACAGGAGTTCCCGAGCAGTACTTC	CASSIGTGVPEQYF
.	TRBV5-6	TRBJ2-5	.	TGTGCCAGCAGCTTGGAGCTACAAAACCAAGAGACCCAGTACTTC	CASSLELQNQETQYF
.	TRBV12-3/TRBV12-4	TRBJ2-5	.	TGTGCCAGCAGACGACAGAAAGAGACCCAGTACTTC	CASRRQKETQYF
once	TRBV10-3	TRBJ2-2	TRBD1	TGTGCCATCCGGGCAGGGGGCGACACCGGGGAGCTGTTTTTT	CAIRAGGDTGELFF
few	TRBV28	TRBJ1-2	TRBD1	TGTGCCGCCGAGATCAGACAGGGGATGTGGGGCTACGCCTTC	CAAEIRQGMWGYAF
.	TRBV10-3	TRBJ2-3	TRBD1	TGTGCCATCAGTGAGTCCATGGGGACAGGGAGCACAGATACGCAGTATTTT	CAISESMGTGSTDTQYF
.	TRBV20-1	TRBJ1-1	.	TGCAGTGCTAGAGCGAGGGGAATGGAGGCTTCCTTT	CSARARGMEASF
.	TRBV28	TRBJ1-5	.	TGTGCCGGCAGTTTAGGGCAAGTGGGGCAGCCCCAGCATTTT	CAGSLGQVGQPQHF
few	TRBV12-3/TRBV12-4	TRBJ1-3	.	TGTGCCAGCAGTTTACCCTTGGGCGGTAGCTCTGGAAACACCATATATTTT	CASSLPLGGSSGNTIYF
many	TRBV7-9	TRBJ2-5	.	TGTGCCAGCAGCTTAGCGCTGGGGGCGCGGGAGACCCAGTACTTC	CASSLALGARETQYF
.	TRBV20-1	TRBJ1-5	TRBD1	TGCAGTGCTAGAGGCGGACAGGGGGCCTGGAGCAATCAGCCCCAGCATTTT	CSARGGQGAWSNQPQHF
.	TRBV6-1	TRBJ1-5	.	TGTGCCAGCAGGGCAGGGTGGCTCAATCAGCCCCAGCATTTT	CASRAGWLNQPQHF
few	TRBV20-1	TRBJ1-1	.	TGCAGTGCTAGAGATGGAGGGTTCGAATACACTGAAGCTTTCTTT	CSARDGGFEYTEAFF
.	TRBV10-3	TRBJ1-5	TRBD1	TGTGCCACCCAGACACAGGGGGCGAGCAATCAGCCCCAGCATTTT	CATQTQGASNQPQHF
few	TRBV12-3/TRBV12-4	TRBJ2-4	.	TGTGCCAGCAGTCCCTTAGCGGAGGGCAAAAACATTCAGTACTTC	CASSPLAEGKNIQYF
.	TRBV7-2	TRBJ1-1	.	TGTGCCAGCAGCGACCCATTGCGGACAGTGAACACTGAAGCTTTCTTT	CASSDPLRTVNTEAFF
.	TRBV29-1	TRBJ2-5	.	TGCAGCGCATCCTACAGGGTAGAGACCCAGTACTTC	CSASYRVETQYF
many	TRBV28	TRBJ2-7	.	TGTGCCAGCAGACATACAGGGATCTACGAGCAGTACTTC	CASRHTGIYEQYF
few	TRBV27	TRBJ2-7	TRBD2	TGTGCCAGCGGACTAGCGGGAGGGCGGAACGAGCAGTACTTC	CASGLAGGRNEQYF
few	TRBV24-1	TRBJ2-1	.	TGTGCCACCAGTGAACACAATGAGCAGTTCTTC	CATSEHNEQFF